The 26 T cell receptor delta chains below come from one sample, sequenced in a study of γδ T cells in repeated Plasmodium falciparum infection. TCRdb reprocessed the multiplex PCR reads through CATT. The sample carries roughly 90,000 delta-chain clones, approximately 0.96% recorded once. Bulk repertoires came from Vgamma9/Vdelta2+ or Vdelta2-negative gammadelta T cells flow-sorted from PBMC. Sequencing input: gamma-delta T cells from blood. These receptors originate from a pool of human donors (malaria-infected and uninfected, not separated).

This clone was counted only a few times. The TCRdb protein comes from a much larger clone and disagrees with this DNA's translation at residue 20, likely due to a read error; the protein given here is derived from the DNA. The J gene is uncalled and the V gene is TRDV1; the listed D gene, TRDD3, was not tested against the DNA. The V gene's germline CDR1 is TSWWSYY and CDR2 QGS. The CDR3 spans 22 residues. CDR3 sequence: CALGKSPSVGPNKTKYTDKFIF. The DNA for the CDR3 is TGTGCTCTTGGGAAATCCCCTTCGGTGGGACCGAATAAGACTAAGTACACCGATAAATTCATCTTT.

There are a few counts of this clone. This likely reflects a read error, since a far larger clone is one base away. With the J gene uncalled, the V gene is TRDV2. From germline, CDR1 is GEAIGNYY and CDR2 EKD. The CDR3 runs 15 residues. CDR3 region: CACDTRYSYTDKLIF. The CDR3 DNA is TGTGCCTGTGACACACGCTACTCGTACACCGATAAGCTCATCTTT.

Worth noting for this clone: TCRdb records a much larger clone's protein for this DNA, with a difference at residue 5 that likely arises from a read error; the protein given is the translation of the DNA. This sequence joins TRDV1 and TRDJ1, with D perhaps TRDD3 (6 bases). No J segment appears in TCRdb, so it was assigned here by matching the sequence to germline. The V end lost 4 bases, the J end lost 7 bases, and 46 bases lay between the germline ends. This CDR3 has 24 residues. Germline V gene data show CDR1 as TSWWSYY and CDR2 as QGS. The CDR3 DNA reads TGTGCTCTTGGGGGACTAGGATTGCCTTTGAACTCCCTTAGTCTTGGGGATCCCTCCCCTAAACTCATCTTT. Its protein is CALGGLGLPLNSLSLGDPSPKLIF.

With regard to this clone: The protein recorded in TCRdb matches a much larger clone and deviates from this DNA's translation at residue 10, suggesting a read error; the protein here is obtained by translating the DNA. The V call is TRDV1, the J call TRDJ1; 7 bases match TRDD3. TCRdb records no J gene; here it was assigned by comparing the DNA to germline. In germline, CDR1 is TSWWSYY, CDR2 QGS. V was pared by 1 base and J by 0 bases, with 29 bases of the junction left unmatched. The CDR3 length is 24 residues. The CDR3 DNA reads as TGTGCTCTTGGGGAACGGGGAAATCTACACTTTTCTTCCGGGGGGATCCACTACACCGATAAACTCATCTTT. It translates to CALGERGNLHFSSGGIHYTDKLIF.

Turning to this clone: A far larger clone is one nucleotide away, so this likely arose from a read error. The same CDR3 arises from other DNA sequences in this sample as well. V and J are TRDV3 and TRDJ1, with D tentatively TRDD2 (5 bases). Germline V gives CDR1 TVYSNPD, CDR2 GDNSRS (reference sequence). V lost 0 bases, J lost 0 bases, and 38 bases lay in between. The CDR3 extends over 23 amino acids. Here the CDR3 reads CAFRGVRSGLQGGGLLYTDKLIF. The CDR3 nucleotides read TGTGCCTTTAGAGGGGTTAGGTCGGGCCTACAGGGTGGAGGATTACTGTACACCGATAAACTCATCTTT.

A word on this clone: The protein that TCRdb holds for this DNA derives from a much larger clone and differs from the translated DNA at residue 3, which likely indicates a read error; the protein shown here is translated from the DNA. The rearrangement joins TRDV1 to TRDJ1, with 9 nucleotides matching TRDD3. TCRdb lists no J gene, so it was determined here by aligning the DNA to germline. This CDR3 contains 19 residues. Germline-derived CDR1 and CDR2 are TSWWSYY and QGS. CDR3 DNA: TGTGCTCCTGGGGAACCCAAACACCTGGGGGATGGGAACACCGATAAACTCATCTTT. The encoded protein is CAPGEPKHLGDGNTDKLIF.

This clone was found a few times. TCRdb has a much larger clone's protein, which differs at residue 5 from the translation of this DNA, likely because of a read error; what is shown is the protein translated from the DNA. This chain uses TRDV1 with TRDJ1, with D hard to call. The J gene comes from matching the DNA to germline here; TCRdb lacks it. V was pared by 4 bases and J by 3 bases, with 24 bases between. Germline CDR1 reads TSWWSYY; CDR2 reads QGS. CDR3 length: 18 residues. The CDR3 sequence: CALGGVYLYDLWSDKLIF. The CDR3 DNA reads TGTGCTCTTGGGGGAGTCTATCTCTACGACCTTTGGTCCGATAAACTCATCTTT.

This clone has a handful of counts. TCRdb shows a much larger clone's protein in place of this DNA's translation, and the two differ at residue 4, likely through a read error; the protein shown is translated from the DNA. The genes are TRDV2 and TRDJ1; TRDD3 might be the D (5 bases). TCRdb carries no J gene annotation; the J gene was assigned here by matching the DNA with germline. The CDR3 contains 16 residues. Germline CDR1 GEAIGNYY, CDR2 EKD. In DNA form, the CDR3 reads TGTGCCTGTGGCACCGTGGGGTCCCGGTACACCGATAAACTCATCTTT. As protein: CACGTVGSRYTDKLIF.

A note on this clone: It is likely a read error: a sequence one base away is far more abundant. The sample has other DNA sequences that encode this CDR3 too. CDR3 loop: CALGDPWSGTGGYGVKLIF. The CDR3 DNA reads TGTGCTCTTGGGGACCCGTGGTCGGGTACTGGGGGATACGGCGTAAAACTCATCTTT. The rearrangement uses TRDV1 and TRDJ1, with 13 positions matching TRDD3. The J gene, missing from TCRdb, was assigned here through DNA to germline matching. The CDR3 runs 19 residues. The ends lost 3 bases at V and 8 bases at J; junction bases unmatched: 18. Germline CDR1 is TSWWSYY and CDR2 is QGS.

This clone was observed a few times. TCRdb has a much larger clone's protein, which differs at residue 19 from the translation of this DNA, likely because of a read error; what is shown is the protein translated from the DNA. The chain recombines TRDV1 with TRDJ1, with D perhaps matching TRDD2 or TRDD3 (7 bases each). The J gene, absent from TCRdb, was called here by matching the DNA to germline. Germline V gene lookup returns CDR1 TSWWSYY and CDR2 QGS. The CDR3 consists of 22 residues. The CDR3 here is CALGELACSYWGTMKRADRLIF. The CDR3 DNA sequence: TGTGCTCTTGGGGAACTAGCGTGTTCCTACTGGGGCACTATGAAAAGGGCCGATAGACTCATCTTT.

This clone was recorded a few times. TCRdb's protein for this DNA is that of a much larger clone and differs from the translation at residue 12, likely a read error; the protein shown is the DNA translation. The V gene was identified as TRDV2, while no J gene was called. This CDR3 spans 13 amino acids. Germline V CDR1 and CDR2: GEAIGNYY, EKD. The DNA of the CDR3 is TGTGCCTGTGACACAATAGGTTCCGATAAACTCACCTTT. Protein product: CACDTIGSDKLTF.

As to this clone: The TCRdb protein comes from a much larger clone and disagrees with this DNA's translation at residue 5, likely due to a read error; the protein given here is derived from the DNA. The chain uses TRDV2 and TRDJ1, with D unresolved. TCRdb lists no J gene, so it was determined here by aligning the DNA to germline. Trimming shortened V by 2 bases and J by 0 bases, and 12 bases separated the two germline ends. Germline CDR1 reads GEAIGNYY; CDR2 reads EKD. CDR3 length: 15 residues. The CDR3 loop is CACDIVGQYTDKLIF. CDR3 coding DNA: TGTGCCTGTGACATCGTTGGACAGTACACCGATAAACTCATCTTT.

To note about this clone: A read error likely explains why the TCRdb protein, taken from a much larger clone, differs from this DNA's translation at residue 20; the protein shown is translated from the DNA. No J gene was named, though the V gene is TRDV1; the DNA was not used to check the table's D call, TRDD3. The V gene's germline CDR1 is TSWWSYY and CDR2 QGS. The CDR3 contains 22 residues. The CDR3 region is CALGEPRRRDTRTPFHTDKPIF. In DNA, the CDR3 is TGTGCTCTTGGGGAACCTCGGAGAAGAGATACGCGGACACCATTCCACACCGATAAACCCATCTTT.

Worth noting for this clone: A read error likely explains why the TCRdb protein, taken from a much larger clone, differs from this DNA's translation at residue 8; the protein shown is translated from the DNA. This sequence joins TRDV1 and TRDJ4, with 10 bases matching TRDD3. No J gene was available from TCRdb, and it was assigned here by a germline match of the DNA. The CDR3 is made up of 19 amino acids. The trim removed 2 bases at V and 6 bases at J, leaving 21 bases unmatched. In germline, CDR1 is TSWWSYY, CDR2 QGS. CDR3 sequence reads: CALGEFHLLRTGGWVALIF. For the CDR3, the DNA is TGTGCTCTTGGGGAATTTCATCTCCTTCGTACTGGGGGATGGGTGGCCCTGATCTTT.

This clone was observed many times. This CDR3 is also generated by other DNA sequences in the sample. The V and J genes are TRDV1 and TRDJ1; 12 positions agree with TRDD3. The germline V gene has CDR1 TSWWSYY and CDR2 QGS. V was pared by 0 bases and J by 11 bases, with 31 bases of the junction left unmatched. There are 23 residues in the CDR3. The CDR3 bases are TGTGCTCTTGGGGAACTCCCCCCCTTTCCTACCAGTGGTCCGAACTACTGGGGGATACAGCTCATCTTT. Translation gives CALGELPPFPTSGPNYWGIQLIF.

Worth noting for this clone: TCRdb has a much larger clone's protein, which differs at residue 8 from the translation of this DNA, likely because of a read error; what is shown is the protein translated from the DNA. The CDR3 protein is CALGGPSCTKKDMKGIPDKLIF. The CDR3 DNA is TGTGCTCTTGGGGGTCCTTCGTGTACAAAAAAGGACATGAAGGGGATTCCCGATAAACTCATCTTT. The chain couples TRDV1 to TRDJ1; D is possibly TRDD3 (6 bases). V was shortened by 4 bases and J by 3 bases, with 36 bases between the two germline ends. Germline values: CDR1 TSWWSYY, CDR2 QGS. The CDR3 length is 22 residues.

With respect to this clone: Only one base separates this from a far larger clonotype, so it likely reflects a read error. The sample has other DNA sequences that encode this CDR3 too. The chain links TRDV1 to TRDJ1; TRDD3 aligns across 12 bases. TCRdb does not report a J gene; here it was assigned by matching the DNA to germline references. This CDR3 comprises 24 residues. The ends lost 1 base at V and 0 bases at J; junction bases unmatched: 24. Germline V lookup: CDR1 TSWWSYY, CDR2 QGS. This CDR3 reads CALGERDSLNHLLGDTVNTDKLIF. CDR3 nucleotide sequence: TGTGCTCTTGGGGAACGGGACTCCCTAAATCATTTACTGGGGGATACAGTGAACACCGATAAACTCATCTTT.

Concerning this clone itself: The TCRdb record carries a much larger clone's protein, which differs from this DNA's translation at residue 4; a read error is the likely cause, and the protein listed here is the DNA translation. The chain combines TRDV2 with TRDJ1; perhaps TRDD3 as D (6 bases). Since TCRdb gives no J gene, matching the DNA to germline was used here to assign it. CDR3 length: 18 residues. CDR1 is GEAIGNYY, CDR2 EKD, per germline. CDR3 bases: TGTGCCTGTGGCACCGACGGGGGAAACCCCTTTTACACCGATAAACTCATCTTT. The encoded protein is CACGTDGGNPFYTDKLIF.

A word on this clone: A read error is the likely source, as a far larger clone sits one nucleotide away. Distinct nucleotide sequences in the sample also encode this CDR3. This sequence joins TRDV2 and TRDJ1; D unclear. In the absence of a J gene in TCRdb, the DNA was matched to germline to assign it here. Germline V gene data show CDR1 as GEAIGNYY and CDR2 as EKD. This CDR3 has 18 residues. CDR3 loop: CACDTRSKVHPYTDKLIF. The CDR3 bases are TGTGCCTGTGACACCCGGTCTAAGGTCCATCCGTACACTGATAAACTCATCTTT.

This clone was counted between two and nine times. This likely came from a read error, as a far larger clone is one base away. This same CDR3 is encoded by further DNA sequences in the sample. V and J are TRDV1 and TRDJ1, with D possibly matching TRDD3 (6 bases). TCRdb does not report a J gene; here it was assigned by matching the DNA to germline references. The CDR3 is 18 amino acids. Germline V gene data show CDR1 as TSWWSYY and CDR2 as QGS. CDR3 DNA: TGTGCCCTTGGGGACCTTTCCGCAGTACTGGGATACACCGATAAACTCATCTTT. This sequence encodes CALGDLSAVLGYTDKLIF.

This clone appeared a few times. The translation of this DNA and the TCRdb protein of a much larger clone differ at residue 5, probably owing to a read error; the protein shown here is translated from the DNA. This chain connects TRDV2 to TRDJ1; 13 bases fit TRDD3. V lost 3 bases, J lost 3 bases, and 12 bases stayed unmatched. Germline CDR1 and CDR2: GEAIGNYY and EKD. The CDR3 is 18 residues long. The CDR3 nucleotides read TGTGCCTGTGACCCCGGGAAGTTACTGGGGGATACGCCCGATAAACTCATCTTT. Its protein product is CACDPGKLLGDTPDKLIF.

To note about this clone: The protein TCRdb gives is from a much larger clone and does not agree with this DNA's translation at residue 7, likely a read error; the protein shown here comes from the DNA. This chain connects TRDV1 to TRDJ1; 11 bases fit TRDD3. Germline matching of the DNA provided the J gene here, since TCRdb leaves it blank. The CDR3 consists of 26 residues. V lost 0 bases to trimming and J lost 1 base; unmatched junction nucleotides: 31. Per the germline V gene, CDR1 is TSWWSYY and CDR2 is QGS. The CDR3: CALGELIPILPLLGDNEGAGTDKLIF. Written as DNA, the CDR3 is TGTGCTCTTGGGGAACTGATCCCAATCCTTCCCTTACTGGGGGATAATGAGGGTGCGGGCACCGATAAACTCATCTTT.

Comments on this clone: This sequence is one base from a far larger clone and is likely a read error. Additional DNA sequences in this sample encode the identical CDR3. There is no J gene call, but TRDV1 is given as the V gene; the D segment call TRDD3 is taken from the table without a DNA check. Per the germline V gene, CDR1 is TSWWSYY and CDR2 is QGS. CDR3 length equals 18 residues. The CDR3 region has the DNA TGTGCTCTTGGGGAACTCTCGGGGGATACGCCCTACACCGATAAGCTCATCTTT. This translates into CALGELSGDTPYTDKLIF.

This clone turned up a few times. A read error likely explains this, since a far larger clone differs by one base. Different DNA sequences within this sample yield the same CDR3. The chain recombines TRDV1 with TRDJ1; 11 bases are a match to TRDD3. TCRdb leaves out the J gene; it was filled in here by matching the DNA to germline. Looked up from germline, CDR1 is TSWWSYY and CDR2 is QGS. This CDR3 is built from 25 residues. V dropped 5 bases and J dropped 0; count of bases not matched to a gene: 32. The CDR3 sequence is CALGILFIIPRLGDRRGEYTDKLIF. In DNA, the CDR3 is TGTGCTCTTGGGATCCTTTTTATAATCCCTCGACTGGGGGATAGAAGGGGAGAATACACCGATAAACTCATCTTT.

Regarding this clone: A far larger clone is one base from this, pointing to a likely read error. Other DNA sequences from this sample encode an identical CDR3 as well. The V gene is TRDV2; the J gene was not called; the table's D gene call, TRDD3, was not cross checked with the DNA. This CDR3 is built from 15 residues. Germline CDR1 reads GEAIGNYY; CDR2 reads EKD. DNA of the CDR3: TGTGCCTGTGACACCGGGGGATCGGAAAAAGCACAGCTCTTCTTT. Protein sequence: CACDTGGSEKAQLFF.

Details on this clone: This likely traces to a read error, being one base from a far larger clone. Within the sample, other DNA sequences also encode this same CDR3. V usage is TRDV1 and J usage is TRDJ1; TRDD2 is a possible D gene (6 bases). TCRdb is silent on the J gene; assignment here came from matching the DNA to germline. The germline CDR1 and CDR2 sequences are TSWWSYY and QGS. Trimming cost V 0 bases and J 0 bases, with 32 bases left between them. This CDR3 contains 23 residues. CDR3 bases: TGTGCTCTTGGGGAACTAGGATTCTTCCTGCCCAGGTCTCGGGGGCGATACACCGATAAACTCATCTTT. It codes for CALGELGFFLPRSRGRYTDKLIF.